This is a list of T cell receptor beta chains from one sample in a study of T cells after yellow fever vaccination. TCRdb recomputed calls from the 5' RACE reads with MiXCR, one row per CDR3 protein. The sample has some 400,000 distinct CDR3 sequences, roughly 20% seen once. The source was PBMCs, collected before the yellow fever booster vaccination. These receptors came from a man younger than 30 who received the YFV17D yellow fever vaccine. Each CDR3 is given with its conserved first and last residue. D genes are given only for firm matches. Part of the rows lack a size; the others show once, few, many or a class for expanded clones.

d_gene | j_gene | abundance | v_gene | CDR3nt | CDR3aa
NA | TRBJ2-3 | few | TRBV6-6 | TGTGCCAGCCGTAATGGGAGAGACACAGATACGCAGTATTTT | CASRNGRDTDTQYF
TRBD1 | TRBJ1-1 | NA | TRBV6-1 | TGTGCCAGCAGTGAACGGACAGGGGAGAACACTGAAGCTTTCTTT | CASSERTGENTEAFF
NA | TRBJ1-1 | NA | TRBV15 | TGTGCCACCAGCAGAGGGGCAGGGGACCTTGGGGCTTTCTTT | CATSRGAGDLGAFF
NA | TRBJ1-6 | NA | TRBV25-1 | TGTGCCAGCAGTGCCCACCAGGCCCTACCCCTCCACTTT | CASSAHQALPLHF
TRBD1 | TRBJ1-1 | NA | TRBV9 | TGTGCCAGCAGCCCGCGGACAGGGGAAGAAGCTTTCTTT | CASSPRTGEEAFF
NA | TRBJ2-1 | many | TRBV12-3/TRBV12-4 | TGTGCCAGCAGGGACTCCTACAATGAGCAGTTCTTC | CASRDSYNEQFF
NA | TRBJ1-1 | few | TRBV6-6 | TGTGCCAGCAGCCAGGGTACAGCTTTCTTT | CASSQGTAFF
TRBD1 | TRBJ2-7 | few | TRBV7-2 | TGTGCCAGCAGCTTAGCAACAACAGGGGGCGAGCAGTACTTC | CASSLATTGGEQYF
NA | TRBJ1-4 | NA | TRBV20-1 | TGCAGTGCTCGGGACCTTCGGAGCGATGAAAAACTGTTTTTT | CSARDLRSDEKLFF
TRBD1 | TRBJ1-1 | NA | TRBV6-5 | TGTGCCAGCAGCCTATTTGACAGGGGATGGGCTGAAGCTTTCTTT | CASSLFDRGWAEAFF
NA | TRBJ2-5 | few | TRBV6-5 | TGTGCCAGCAGTTTCAGACGTGAAGAGACCCAGTACTTC | CASSFRREETQYF
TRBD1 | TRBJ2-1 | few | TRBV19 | TGTGCCAGTAGTTCCGAACAGGGGTCAGATGAGCAGTTCTTC | CASSSEQGSDEQFF
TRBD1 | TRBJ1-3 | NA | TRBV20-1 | TGCAGTGCTTCAGACAGGGCAGCTGGAAACACCATATATTTT | CSASDRAAGNTIYF
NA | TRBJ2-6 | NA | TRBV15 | TGTGCCACCAGCAGAGGAGGGTCTGGGGCCAACGTCCTGACTTTC | CATSRGGSGANVLTF
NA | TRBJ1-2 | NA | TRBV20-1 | TGCAGTGCTAGAGCCGGTCTCACAGTCTTCTATGGCTACACCTTC | CSARAGLTVFYGYTF
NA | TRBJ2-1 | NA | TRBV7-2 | TGTGCCAGCAGCTTAGTTCTTCGGGGTGGCAATGAGCAGTTCTTC | CASSLVLRGGNEQFF
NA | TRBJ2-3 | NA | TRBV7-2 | TGTGCCAGCAGCTTAGAGGCGGGGTTCACAGATACGCAGTATTTT | CASSLEAGFTDTQYF
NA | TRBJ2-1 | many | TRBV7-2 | TGTGCCAGCAGTTATAGGGGTGAGCAGTTCTTC | CASSYRGEQFF
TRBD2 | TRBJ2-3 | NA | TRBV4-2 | TGTGCCAGCAGCCGCGCCCATAGCGGGGATGGCACAGATACGCAGTATTTT | CASSRAHSGDGTDTQYF
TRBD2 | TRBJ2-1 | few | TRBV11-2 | TGTGCCAGCTGCTTTAGCGGGGGGAACTACAATGAGCAGTTCTTC | CASCFSGGNYNEQFF
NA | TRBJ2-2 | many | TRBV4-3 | TGCGCCAGCAGCCAAGTGGTCACGGCGAACACCGGGGAGCTGTTTTTT | CASSQVVTANTGELFF
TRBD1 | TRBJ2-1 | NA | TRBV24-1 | TGTGCCACCAACGGACAGGGGGCTTATGAGCAGTTCTTC | CATNGQGAYEQFF
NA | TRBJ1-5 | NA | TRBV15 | TGTGCCACCAGCAGAGACCGACAGGGCAATCAGCCCCAGCATTTT | CATSRDRQGNQPQHF
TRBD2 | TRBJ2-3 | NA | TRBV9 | TGTGCCAGCAGCGTAGGCCTAGCGGGGGGCGGTAGCCCGACAGATACGCAGTATTTT | CASSVGLAGGGSPTDTQYF
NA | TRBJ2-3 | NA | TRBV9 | TGTGCCAGCAGCGTAGGAAGCGGAGCAGATAGCACAGATACGCAGTATTTT | CASSVGSGADSTDTQYF
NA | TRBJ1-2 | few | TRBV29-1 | TGCAGCGTTGTATGGGGATCGAACTATGGCTACACCTTC | CSVVWGSNYGYTF
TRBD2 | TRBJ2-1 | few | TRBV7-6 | TGTGCCAGCAGCTTAGCCGCTAGCGGGGGGGCCACTCTAAATGAGCAGTTCTTC | CASSLAASGGATLNEQFF
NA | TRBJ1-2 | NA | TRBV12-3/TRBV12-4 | TGTGCCAGCAGGGACGTTAACATCTATGGCTACACCTTC | CASRDVNIYGYTF
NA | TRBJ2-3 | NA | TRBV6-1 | TGTGCCAGCAAGGAAGCCGGACAGACCGAGGGCGCAGATACGCAGTATTTT | CASKEAGQTEGADTQYF
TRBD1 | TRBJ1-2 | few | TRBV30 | TGTGCCTGGAGTGTACAGGGGGTCTATGGCTACACCTTC | CAWSVQGVYGYTF
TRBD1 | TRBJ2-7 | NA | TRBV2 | TGTGCCAGCACAGGGGGCACGTTGGGCTCCTACGAGCAGTACTTC | CASTGGTLGSYEQYF
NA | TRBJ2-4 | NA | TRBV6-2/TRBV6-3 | TGTGCCAGCAGTTATATCTTGGCGGAGGGGGACATTCAGTACTTC | CASSYILAEGDIQYF
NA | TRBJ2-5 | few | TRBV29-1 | TGCAGCGTTCCAACGTTGGGTTTCGAGACCCAGTACTTC | CSVPTLGFETQYF
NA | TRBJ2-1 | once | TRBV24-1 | TGTGCCACCAGTGATTCCCAATATAAGCAGTTCTTC | CATSDSQYKQFF
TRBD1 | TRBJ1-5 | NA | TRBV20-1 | TGCAGTGCGACCTCGACAGGGAACAATCAGCCCCAGCATTTT | CSATSTGNNQPQHF
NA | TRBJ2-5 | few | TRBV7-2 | TGTGCCAGCGGAGTGGATGGGACCCAGTACTTC | CASGVDGTQYF
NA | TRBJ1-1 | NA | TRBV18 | TGTGCCAGCTCACCACGGACGCCCTGGGAAGCTTTCTTT | CASSPRTPWEAFF
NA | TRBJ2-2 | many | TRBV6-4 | TGTGCCAGCAGTGCGTCAGGATCCACCGGGGAGCTGTTTTTT | CASSASGSTGELFF
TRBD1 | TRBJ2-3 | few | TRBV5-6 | TGTGCCAGCACCAGGGACAGGGGTACAGATACGCAGTATTTT | CASTRDRGTDTQYF
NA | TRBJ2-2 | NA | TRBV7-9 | TGTGCCAGCAGCTTAAAGGCTAGCGACACCGGGGAGCTGTTTTTT | CASSLKASDTGELFF
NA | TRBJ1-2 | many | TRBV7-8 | TGTGCCTCCGCATGGACAGATAACTATGGCTACACCTTC | CASAWTDNYGYTF
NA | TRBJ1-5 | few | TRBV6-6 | TGTGCCAGCAGTTACTCAGAGGGGCGCAATCAGCCCCAGCATTTT | CASSYSEGRNQPQHF
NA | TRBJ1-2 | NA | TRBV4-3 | TGCGCCAGCAGCCAACCGGGGAATTATGGCTACACCTTC | CASSQPGNYGYTF
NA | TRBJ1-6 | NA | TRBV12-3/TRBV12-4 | TGTGCCAGCAGTCCAGGGCGGAATAATTCACCCCTCCACTTT | CASSPGRNNSPLHF
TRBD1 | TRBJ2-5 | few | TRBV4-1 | TGCGCCAGCAGCCAGACGGGACAGCAACAAGAGACCCAGTACTTC | CASSQTGQQQETQYF
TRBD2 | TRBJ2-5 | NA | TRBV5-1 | TGCGCCAGCAGCTTGGACGGGACTAGCGTGGGGACCCAGTACTTC | CASSLDGTSVGTQYF
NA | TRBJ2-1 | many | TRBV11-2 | TGTGCCAGCAGCGAGGGCCTCCAGGGCAACGAGCAGTTCTTC | CASSEGLQGNEQFF
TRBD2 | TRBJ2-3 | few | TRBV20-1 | TGCAGTGCTCCCCAAGGGTGGCGGGGGGGCACAGATACGCAGTATTTT | CSAPQGWRGGTDTQYF
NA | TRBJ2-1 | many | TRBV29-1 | TGCAGCGTTGAAATCGGGGGCCGTTACAATGAGCAGTTCTTC | CSVEIGGRYNEQFF
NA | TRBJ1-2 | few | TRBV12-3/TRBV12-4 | TGTGCCAGCAGTTTTGGGTTGAAGGGCTACACCTTC | CASSFGLKGYTF